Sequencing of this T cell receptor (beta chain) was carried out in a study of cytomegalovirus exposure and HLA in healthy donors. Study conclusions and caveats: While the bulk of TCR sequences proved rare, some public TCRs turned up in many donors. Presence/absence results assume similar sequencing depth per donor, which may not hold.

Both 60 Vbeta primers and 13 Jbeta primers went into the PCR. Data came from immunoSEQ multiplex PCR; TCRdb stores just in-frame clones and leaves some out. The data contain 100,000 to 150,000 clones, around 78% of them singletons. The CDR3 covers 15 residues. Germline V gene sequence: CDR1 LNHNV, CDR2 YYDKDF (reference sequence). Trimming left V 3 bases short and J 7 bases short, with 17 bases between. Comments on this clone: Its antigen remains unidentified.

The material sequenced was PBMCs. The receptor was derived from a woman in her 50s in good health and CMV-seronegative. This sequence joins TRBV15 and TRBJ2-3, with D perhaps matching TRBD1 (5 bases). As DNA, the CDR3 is TGTGCCACCAGCAGTTTTCGGCAGGGTGTGTATACGCAGTATTTT. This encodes CATSSFRQGVYTQYF.